Presented here are 23 T cell receptor beta chains from one specimen sequenced in a study of T-cell reconstitution after alpha-beta-depleted transplantation in children. Preparation of the TCRbeta library involved a method that used unique molecular identifiers. TCRdb re-analysed the PCR reads in MiXCR, keeping a single row per CDR3 protein. The table shows nearly 550,000 distinct CDR3 sequences, with 15% to 20% occurring only once. This specimen was PBMCs from the stem cell graft donor, taken from the stem cell graft. These receptors were obtained from a human donor who donated a stem cell graft to a child with acute lymphoblastic leukemia.

This chain uses TRBV14 with TRBJ2-7, with 10 bases matching TRBD2. CDR1 is SGHDN and CDR2 is FVKESK in the germline V gene. The CDR3 covers 14 residues. V lost 8 bases and J lost 0; bases outside the gene matches: 4. The CDR3 sequence: CASYWTSGSYEQYF. The DNA for the CDR3 is TGTGCCAGCTATTGGACTAGCGGCTCCTACGAGCAGTACTTC.

This clonotype was detected only a few times. The chain couples TRBV7-6 to TRBJ2-3; 11 nucleotides match TRBD2. J lost 2 bases, V lost 3 bases, and 10 bases had no gene match. The CDR3 consists of 18 residues. Germline CDR1 and CDR2: SGHVS and FNYEAQ. The CDR3, as DNA: TGTGCCAGCAGCTTTAATAGCGGGAGGGCCAGGATCACAGATACGCAGTATTTT. It is translated as CASSFNSGRARITDTQYF.

This sequence joins TRBV12-3 or TRBV12-4 and TRBJ2-7; 12 bases line up with TRBD1. The CDR3 contains 15 residues. The V segment lost 4 bases and the J segment 2 bases; nucleotides outside the gene matches: 3. CDR3 bases: TGTGCCAGCAGTTACCGGGACAGGGGGCCCTACGAGCAGTACTTC. It specifies CASSYRDRGPYEQYF.

This clonotype was counted only a few times. V is TRBV5-5 and J is TRBJ2-3; D call uncertain. Trimming left V 0 bases short and J 4 bases short, with 6 bases between. CDR3 length: 13 amino acids. Germline CDR1 and CDR2: SGHKS and YYEKEE (reference sequence). The CDR3 coding sequence is TGTGCCAGCAGCTTGGGTTTTGCAGATACGCAGTATTTT. It is translated as CASSLGFADTQYF.

The chain uses TRBV20-1 and TRBJ2-3, with 13 bases identical to TRBD2. Germline trimming cut 5 bases from V and 1 base from J; bases unmatched to any gene: 6. The CDR3 covers 16 residues. The germline CDR1 and CDR2 sequences are DFQATT and SNEGSKA (reference sequence). CDR3 region: CSASRLAGGRTDTQYF. The CDR3 nucleotides are TGCAGTGCTTCAAGACTAGCGGGAGGTCGCACAGATACGCAGTATTTT.

This chain links TRBV7-2 with TRBJ2-7; no clear D gene. Trimming cost V 3 bases and J 0 bases, with 6 bases left between them. The CDR3 runs to 13 residues. Germline V gene lookup returns CDR1 SGHTA and CDR2 FQGNSA. The CDR3 loop is CASSFFSSYEQYF. DNA for the CDR3: TGTGCCAGCAGCTTCTTTAGCTCCTACGAGCAGTACTTC.

The chain combines TRBV12-3 or TRBV12-4 with TRBJ1-2, with D uncertain. Trimming pared 1 base from V and 3 bases from J, leaving 18 bases between. This CDR3 spans 17 amino acids. Here the CDR3 DNA reads TGTGCCAGCAGTTTAGGGGGATCTCCTCTCCTCGACTATGGCTACACCTTC. Translating it yields CASSLGGSPLLDYGYTF.

The rearrangement uses TRBV24-1 and TRBJ2-4, with D perhaps assigned TRBD1 or TRBD2 (5 bases each). The CDR3 has 18 amino acids. Germline CDR1 reads KGHDR; CDR2 reads SFDVKD. Deletions cut 3 bases from V and 0 bases from J, with 17 bases between. CDR3 coding DNA: TGTGCCACCAGTGATGGCCGGGAAGAGGGGTTAGCCAAAAACATTCAGTACTTC. Residues: CATSDGREEGLAKNIQYF.

The sample holds a few counts of this clonotype. The chain recombines TRBV6-5 with TRBJ2-1; TRBD2 might be the D (6 bases). Trimming stripped 2 bases from V and 3 bases from J, with 14 bases between. Germline-derived CDR1 and CDR2 are MNHEY and SVGAGI. This CDR3 spans 16 amino acids. The CDR3 nucleotides read TGTGCCAGCAGTTACCGGCTGTCCGGGAGCTACAATGAGCAGTTCTTC. Translated, it gives CASSYRLSGSYNEQFF.

This clonotype was recorded at least ten times. The genes are TRBV20-1 and TRBJ1-2; D is possibly TRBD1 (5 bases). This CDR3 is built from 12 residues. The V and J ends lost 1 base and 5 bases respectively, with 8 bases between them. The V gene's germline CDR1 is DFQATT and CDR2 SNEGSKA (reference sequence). Written as DNA, the CDR3 is TGCAGTGCTAGAGTGACAGAGTATGGCTACACCTTC. Amino acid sequence: CSARVTEYGYTF.

A remark on this clonotype: This CDR3 fails to terminate in the conserved phenylalanine or tryptophan, so it likely reflects a read error. The gene calls are TRBV28 and TRBJ1-2; D may be TRBD1 (6 bases). CDR3 length: 15 amino acids. The V end lost 2 bases, the J end lost 8 bases, and 18 bases lay between the germline ends. Germline V lookup: CDR1 MDHEN, CDR2 SYDVKM. This chain's CDR3 is CASSLPQGGSEGYTL. CDR3 DNA: TGTGCCAGCAGTTTACCACAGGGAGGATCGGAAGGCTACACCTTG.

This clonotype was recorded only once. The CDR3 DNA sequence: TGTGCCAGCAGCTTAGGACGGGTGGATCCTCGGTACTTC. Amino acids: CASSLGRVDPRYF. The chain uses TRBV11-1 and TRBJ2-7; no reliable D call. CDR1 and CDR2 from the germline V gene are SGHAT and FQDESV (reference sequence). This CDR3 contains 13 residues. The V and J ends lost 1 base and 12 bases respectively, with 16 bases between them.

The rearrangement uses TRBV6-4 and TRBJ1-1; D is unresolved. CDR3 length: 12 amino acids. V shed 2 bases and J shed 3 bases, with 4 bases lying between them. Germline CDR1 reads MRHNA; CDR2 reads SNTAGT. The CDR3 DNA follows: TGTGCCAGCAGTGACGGCTACACTGAAGCTTTCTTT. Residues: CASSDGYTEAFF.

The rearrangement uses TRBV29-1 and TRBJ2-1, with 7 bases that match TRBD2. CDR3 length: 15 amino acids. J lost 3 bases, V lost 5 bases, and 10 bases had no gene match. Germline V gene data show CDR1 as SQVTM and CDR2 as ANQGSEA. The CDR3 loop is CSVPNWRENYNEQFF. The CDR3 DNA reads TGCAGCGTTCCCAATTGGCGGGAGAACTACAATGAGCAGTTCTTC.

V gene TRBV19 combines with J gene TRBJ2-1; D may be TRBD2 (7 bases). CDR1 is LNHDA and CDR2 is SQIVND in the germline V gene (reference sequence). This CDR3 spans 14 amino acids. Deletions cut 7 bases from V and 7 bases from J, with 17 bases between. The CDR3 DNA reads as TGTGCCAGTATCGGGGGCGGGAGAGGGAATGAGCAGTTCTTC. Its protein product is CASIGGGRGNEQFF.

The V call is TRBV12-3 or TRBV12-4, the J call TRBJ2-3; D unresolved. Between the trimmed V and J ends, which lost 8 bases and 0 bases, there was a span of 12 bases. The CDR3 length is 14 residues. CDR3 nucleotides: TGTGCCAGCGGAGTCGAAATGAGCACAGATACGCAGTATTTT. This gives the protein CASGVEMSTDTQYF.

The V call is TRBV10-3, the J call TRBJ2-7; 7 bases map to TRBD2. V was clipped by 6 bases and J by 3 bases; unmatched bases: 11. The CDR3 loop spans 15 amino acids. Germline loops: CDR1 ENHRY, CDR2 SYGVKD. The CDR3: CAIRDPLASRYEQYF. For the CDR3, the DNA is TGTGCCATCAGAGACCCACTAGCGAGTCGCTACGAGCAGTACTTC.

Notes on this clonotype: The CDR3 end shows no conserved phenylalanine or tryptophan, and so a read error is likely. The chain's CDR3 is CSASIGRGQPQHL. The CDR3 DNA sequence: TGCAGTGCTAGTATAGGGAGAGGTCAGCCCCAGCATTTG. The J gene is TRBJ1-5, the V gene TRBV20-1, with no clear D. V lost 3 bases and J 6 bases, leaving 12 bases between the germline ends. Germline V lookup: CDR1 DFQATT, CDR2 SNEGSKA (reference sequence). The CDR3 spans 13 residues.

This clonotype was counted once. The CDR3 bases are TGTGCCAGCAGCCCTCCCGCACAGGGTTCTTACGAGCAGTACTTC. This sequence encodes CASSPPAQGSYEQYF. The chain carries TRBV5-5 and TRBJ2-7, with a tentative D call TRBD1 (6 bases). V was trimmed by 4 bases and J by 4 bases, leaving 18 bases between them. The CDR3 has 15 amino acids. Germline V CDR1 and CDR2: SGHKS, YYEKEE (reference sequence).

The chain combines TRBV27 with TRBJ2-2; either TRBD1 or TRBD2 may supply D (6 bases each). The V end lost 3 bases, the J end lost 2 bases, and 13 bases lay between the germline ends. The germline V gene encodes CDR1 MNHEY and CDR2 SMNVEV (reference sequence). The CDR3 is 16 residues long. CDR3 in amino acids: CASSFWGALNTGELFF. The CDR3 coding sequence is TGTGCCAGCAGTTTCTGGGGGGCCCTTAACACCGGGGAGCTGTTTTTT.

This clonotype has more than one count but fewer than ten. This chain uses TRBV19 with TRBJ2-1; 15 bases align to TRBD2. Unmatched junction bases numbered 7, after V lost 5 bases and J lost 2 bases. Germline CDR1 reads LNHDA; CDR2 reads SQIVND (reference sequence). This CDR3 contains 18 residues. In DNA, the CDR3 is TGTGCCAGTAGTCCCGGGACTAGCGGGAGGAGGCCCTACAATGAGCAGTTCTTC. Its translation is CASSPGTSGRRPYNEQFF.

The rearrangement joins TRBV20-1 to TRBJ2-1; 10 nucleotides line up with TRBD2. The CDR3 extends over 16 amino acids. Germline loops: CDR1 DFQATT, CDR2 SNEGSKA (reference sequence). J gave up 7 bases and V 4 bases, and 13 bases lay outside the gene matches. CDR3 sequence reads: CSATRWTSGRANEQFF. The CDR3 DNA reads TGCAGTGCTACCCGTTGGACTAGCGGACGGGCAAATGAGCAGTTCTTC.

This clonotype was observed a few times. This chain links TRBV4-1 with TRBJ1-5; 7 positions agree with TRBD1. Germline V lookup: CDR1 MGHRA, CDR2 YSYEKL. The CDR3 has 15 amino acids. Trimming removed 1 base from V and 7 bases from J; junction bases left unmatched: 7. As DNA, the CDR3 is TGCGCCAGCAGCCAAGTGGGAGAGGGGGCACAGCCCCAGCATTTT. Protein: CASSQVGEGAQPQHF.